This T cell receptor (beta chain) was sequenced during a study of T cell responses to AZD1222 COVID-19 vaccine. Whole-study results and caveats: A rise in Spike-specific TCR breadth and depth followed two AZD1222 doses. Clonal diversity was possibly underestimated, and the donors were mostly white British, with more females. In all cases, repertoires were sampled only after the peak T cell response. Distributed over spike, vaccine-associated CD4 TCRs predominated at 160-218 and 743-854.

In regard to this clone: Its target is unknown.

V trimming: 5 bases; J trimming: 4 bases; junction bases outside the gene matches: 7. The CDR3 sequence is 14 residues long. In germline, CDR1 is PRHDT, CDR2 FYEKMQ (reference sequence). The method was immunoSEQ multiplex PCR; TCRdb's version includes in-frame clones alone and lacks a portion of them. The sample lists 90,000 to 150,000 clones, under 90% seen once, with approximately 8.1% in the top ten. This TCR came from an adult in good health. The chain links TRBV13 to TRBJ1-2; 7 bases map to TRBD1. Sequenced here: peripheral blood, sampled on day 0 of AZD1222 vaccination. The CDR3 DNA reads as TGTGCCAGCAGCCCCCAGGGGGTCTTCTATGGCTACACCTTC. It yields the protein CASSPQGVFYGYTF.